This is a list of T cell receptor beta chains from one sample in a study of shared clonotypes between healthy human individuals. The data were produced by immunoSEQ multiplex PCR, yet TCRdb's version contains in-frame clones alone and is incomplete. The sample consists of about 2.3 million clones, over 85% of them appearing once. The sample consisted of naive CD4+ T cells from PBMCs. The origin of the receptors is a man between 18 and 35 years old in good health. Some clones in this sample may be carry-over from other donors' samples. Both conserved end residues are part of each CDR3. Fields, in order: D gene, V gene, J gene, clone size, CDR3 DNA, CDR3 protein. The D gene is left open where the match is weak. Only some rows state a clone size, as once, few, many or a class for expanded clones.

TRBD2	TRBV9	TRBJ2-3	once	TGTGCCAGCAGCGTCACTAGCGGGACTGACGGAGGAGATACGCAGTATTTT	CASSVTSGTDGGDTQYF
TRBD2	TRBV5-1	TRBJ2-5	NA	TGCGCCAGCAGCTTGCAAGCGGGAGGGCTGGAGACCCAGTACTTC	CASSLQAGGLETQYF
NA	TRBV6-5	TRBJ1-2	NA	TGTGCCAGCAGCAAAGGGGGAGAGGGGAACTATGGCTACACCTTC	CASSKGGEGNYGYTF
TRBD1	TRBV5-6	TRBJ2-7	NA	TGTGCCAGCAGCGCAACTGTCAGGACAGGGGGCTACGAGCAGTACTTC	CASSATVRTGGYEQYF
TRBD2	TRBV2	TRBJ2-1	NA	TGTGCCAGCAGTGAAGGGGTTAGCGGGGACGATGAGCAGTTCTTC	CASSEGVSGDDEQFF
TRBD1	TRBV2	TRBJ2-3	NA	TGTGGTTCGGGACAGGGGATCGTAGATACGCAGTATTTT	CGSGQGIVDTQYF
NA	TRBV6-5	TRBJ1-3	NA	TGTGCCAGCAGGTTCGGGGCCGGGGGAAACACCATATATTTT	CASRFGAGGNTIYF
NA	TRBV29-1	TRBJ1-1	NA	TGCAGCGCCGGGGGGGGATGGACAAACGGAGCTTTCTTT	CSAGGGWTNGAFF
NA	TRBV5-1	TRBJ2-2	NA	TGCGCCAGCAGCTTCGGGGCAGGGGCCAACACCGGGGAGCTGTTTTTT	CASSFGAGANTGELFF
NA	TRBV20-1	TRBJ2-7	NA	TGCAGTGCTAGGCGGAACTACGAGCAGTACTTC	CSARRNYEQYF
NA	TRBV18	TRBJ2-3	NA	TGTGCCAGCTCCCCCTCGGCAGGGGCCCCCAGTGATACGCAGTATTTT	CASSPSAGAPSDTQYF
NA	TRBV4-3	TRBJ1-4	NA	TGCGCCAGCAGCCGAGGGGGAACCATTAATGAAAAACTGTTTTTT	CASSRGGTINEKLFF
NA	TRBV6-5	TRBJ1-3	NA	TGTGCCAGCAGGGACGACGGCTCTGGAAACACCATATATTTT	CASRDDGSGNTIYF
NA	TRBV2	TRBJ1-5	NA	TGTGCCAGCAGGGGGGGACTCGACCAGCCCCAGCATTTT	CASRGGLDQPQHF
TRBD2	TRBV27	TRBJ2-1	NA	TGTGCCAGCAGTTCCCTCCTTCCTAGCGGGAGCCCGTTCTTC	CASSSLLPSGSPFF
TRBD1	TRBV28	TRBJ2-7	NA	TGTGCCAGCTCACTCGGGACAGGTCTTGAGCAGTACTTC	CASSLGTGLEQYF
NA	TRBV14	TRBJ1-1	NA	TGTGCCAGCAGACCCATAAGGGGCACTGAAGCTTTCTTT	CASRPIRGTEAFF
NA	TRBV5-8	TRBJ2-3	once	TGTGCCAGCAGCTTGGGGACCGCTAGCACAGATACGCAGTATTTT	CASSLGTASTDTQYF
NA	TRBV29-1	TRBJ2-1	NA	TGCAGCGTTGAAGTGCCGGGACTCAGGGATGAGCAGTTCTTC	CSVEVPGLRDEQFF
TRBD2	TRBV28	TRBJ2-1	NA	TGTGCCAGCAGTTTATTCCGCGGGAGTCTAGACTACAATGAGCAGTTCTTC	CASSLFRGSLDYNEQFF
NA	TRBV20-1	TRBJ2-7	NA	TGCAGTGCTAGACAGGCGGCCTTC	CSARQAAF
NA	TRBV2	TRBJ1-2	NA	TGTGCCAGCACCTCGCAGACAGAGCTCTATGGCTACACCTTC	CASTSQTELYGYTF
TRBD2	TRBV7-2	TRBJ2-1	NA	TGTGCCAGCAGTTCTCGAACGGCGGTAGCGGGAGGGAATGAGCAGTTCTTC	CASSSRTAVAGGNEQFF
NA	TRBV27	TRBJ1-1	few	TGTGCCAGCAGTACTTGGGGACAACCTAGTGAAGCTTTCTTT	CASSTWGQPSEAFF
NA	TRBV7-3	TRBJ2-7	NA	TGTGCCAGCAGCTTATCCGGCTCCTACGAGCAGTACTTC	CASSLSGSYEQYF
NA	TRBV9	TRBJ2-5	NA	TGTGCCAGCAGCGTAGATCCCAGGGGCGGCCAGTACTTC	CASSVDPRGGQYF
NA	TRBV19	TRBJ2-5	NA	TGTGCCAGTAGTATATGGCCCCAAGAGACCCAGTACTTC	CASSIWPQETQYF
NA	TRBV19	TRBJ1-2	NA	TGTGCCAGTAGGGCCGTAAGCCAGGGGTCGGAGGGCTACACCTTC	CASRAVSQGSEGYTF
TRBD2	TRBV7-9	TRBJ2-1	NA	TGTGCCAGCAGCTTAGGGTTCGGACTAGCGGGAGATTACAATGAGCAGTTCTTC	CASSLGFGLAGDYNEQFF
NA	TRBV4-1	TRBJ2-5	NA	TGCGCCAGCAGCCCTAGTAGCGCCCCCGAGACCCAGTACTTC	CASSPSSAPETQYF
TRBD1	TRBV2	TRBJ1-5	NA	TGTGCCAGCATTAATCCGGGACAGCCTAATCAGCCCCAGCATTTT	CASINPGQPNQPQHF
NA	TRBV30	TRBJ2-7	NA	TGTGCCTGGAGTTTGAGCGGCGGCTACTCCTACGAGCAGTACTTC	CAWSLSGGYSYEQYF
TRBD1	TRBV19	TRBJ1-4	NA	TGTGCCGCCGGGTCCGGGACAGGTTGGGAAAAACTGTTTTTT	CAAGSGTGWEKLFF
TRBD1	TRBV7-6	TRBJ2-2	NA	TGTGCCAGCAGCGCAACAGGGGGCGTTATAGCCGGGGAGCTGTTTTTT	CASSATGGVIAGELFF
TRBD2	TRBV29-1	TRBJ2-7	NA	TGCAGCGTTCTAGCGGGCGCCTACGAGCAGTACTTC	CSVLAGAYEQYF
NA	TRBV7-9	TRBJ2-7	few	TGTGCCAGCAGCTTACTGGGGTACGAGCAGTACTTC	CASSLLGYEQYF
NA	TRBV2	TRBJ1-2	NA	TGTGCCAGCAGTGAAGCGGACTATGGCTACACCTTC	CASSEADYGYTF
TRBD1	TRBV7-2	TRBJ1-1	NA	TGTGCCAGCAGCCCTCGGACAGGGTTTTCCACTGAAGCTTTCTTT	CASSPRTGFSTEAFF
NA	TRBV20-1	TRBJ1-2	NA	TGCAGTGCCCCGCCGAACTATGGCTACACCTTC	CSAPPNYGYTF
NA	TRBV9	TRBJ2-3	NA	TGTGCCAGCAGCCCAGACTCAGTATCAGATACGCAGTATTTT	CASSPDSVSDTQYF
NA	TRBV4-1	TRBJ2-1	NA	TGCGCCAGCAGCCAACCGGGAGTTTGGGACAATGAGCAGTTCTTC	CASSQPGVWDNEQFF
NA	TRBV15	TRBJ2-3	NA	TGTGCCACTGCGGACAGCACAAATACGCAGTATTTT	CATADSTNTQYF
TRBD2	TRBV7-3	TRBJ2-1	NA	TGTGCCAGCAGCTTGGGACTAGCCTACAATGAGCAGTTCTTC	CASSLGLAYNEQFF
NA	TRBV12-5	TRBJ2-1	once	TGTGCTAGTGGTTTGGTACGAACAGACCCAGCCTACAATGAGCAGTTCTTC	CASGLVRTDPAYNEQFF
NA	TRBV28	TRBJ1-2	NA	TGTGCCAGCAGTACACCGAGGGGAGGTGGCTACACCTTC	CASSTPRGGGYTF
TRBD1	TRBV12-5	TRBJ1-1	once	TGTGCTAGTGGTTTGGCCGGGACAGGGGGTAGGGACACTGAAGCTTTCTTT	CASGLAGTGGRDTEAFF
NA	TRBV4-1	TRBJ1-2	NA	TGCGCCAGCAGCCCAATGACAGTGGAGATCTATGGCTACACCTTC	CASSPMTVEIYGYTF
NA	TRBV18	TRBJ2-1	NA	TGTGCCAGCTCACCACAGCGGAGCTCCTACAATGAGCAGTTCTTC	CASSPQRSSYNEQFF
NA	TRBV7-3	TRBJ2-3	NA	TGTGCCAGCAGCGTCGACGGTTCCCGCGGGGATACGCAGTATTTT	CASSVDGSRGDTQYF
TRBD1	TRBV7-2	TRBJ2-7	NA	TGTGCCAGCAGCTTAACGGGACAGGGGGTCTACGAGCAGTACTTC	CASSLTGQGVYEQYF
NA	TRBV6-7	TRBJ2-7	NA	TGTGCCAGCAGTTCACGTCCCCCCACTTACGAGCAGTACTTC	CASSSRPPTYEQYF
TRBD1	TRBV7-9	TRBJ2-2	NA	TGTGCCAGCAGCTTAAGGACAGGGGGAAACACCGGGGAGCTGTTTTTT	CASSLRTGGNTGELFF
TRBD1	TRBV19	TRBJ2-1	NA	TGTGCCAGTAGTATAGACCGACAGGGGCCCAATGAGCAGTTCTTC	CASSIDRQGPNEQFF